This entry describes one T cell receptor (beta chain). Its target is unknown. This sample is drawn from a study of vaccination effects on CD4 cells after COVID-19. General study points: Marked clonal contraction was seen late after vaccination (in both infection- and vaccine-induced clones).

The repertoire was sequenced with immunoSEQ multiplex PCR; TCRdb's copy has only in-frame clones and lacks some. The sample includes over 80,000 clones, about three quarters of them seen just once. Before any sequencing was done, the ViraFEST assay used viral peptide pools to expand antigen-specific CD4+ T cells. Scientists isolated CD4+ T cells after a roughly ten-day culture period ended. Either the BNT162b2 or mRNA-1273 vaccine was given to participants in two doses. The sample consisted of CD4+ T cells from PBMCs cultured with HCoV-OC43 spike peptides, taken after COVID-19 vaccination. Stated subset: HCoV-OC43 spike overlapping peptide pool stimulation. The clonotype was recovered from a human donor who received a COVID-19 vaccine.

The CDR3 DNA is TGTGCCAGCAGTGCCCCGACAGGGACGGATTCACCCCTCCACTTT. It specifies CASSAPTGTDSPLHF. The V call is TRBV2, the J call TRBJ1-6, with 7 bases that match TRBD1. Germline V CDR1 and CDR2: SNHLY, FYNNEI. V lost 4 bases and J lost 8; bases outside the gene matches: 8. The CDR3 extends over 15 amino acids. Full variable domain (remainder filled in from reference TRBV2 and TRBJ1-6): EPEVTQTPSHQVTQMGQEVILRCVPISNHLYFYWYRQILGQKVEFLVSFYNNEISEKSEIFDDQFSVERPDGSNFTLKIRSTKLEDSAMYFCASSAPTGTDSPLHFGNGTRLTVT.